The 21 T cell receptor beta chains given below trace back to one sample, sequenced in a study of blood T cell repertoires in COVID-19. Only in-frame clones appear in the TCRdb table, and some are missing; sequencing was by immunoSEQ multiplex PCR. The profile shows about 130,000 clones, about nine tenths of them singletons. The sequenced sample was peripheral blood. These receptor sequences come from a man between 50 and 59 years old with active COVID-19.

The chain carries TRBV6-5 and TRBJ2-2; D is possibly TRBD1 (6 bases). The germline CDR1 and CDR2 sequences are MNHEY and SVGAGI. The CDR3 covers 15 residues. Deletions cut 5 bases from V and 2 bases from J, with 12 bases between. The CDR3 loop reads CASSRWTANTGELFF. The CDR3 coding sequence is TGTGCCAGCAGTAGATGGACAGCCAACACCGGGGAGCTGTTTTTT.

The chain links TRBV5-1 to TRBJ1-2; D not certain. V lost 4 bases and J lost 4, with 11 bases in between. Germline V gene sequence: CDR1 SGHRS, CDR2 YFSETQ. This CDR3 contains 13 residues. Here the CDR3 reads CASSVQEFYGYTF. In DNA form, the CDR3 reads TGCGCCAGCAGCGTGCAGGAATTCTATGGCTACACCTTC.

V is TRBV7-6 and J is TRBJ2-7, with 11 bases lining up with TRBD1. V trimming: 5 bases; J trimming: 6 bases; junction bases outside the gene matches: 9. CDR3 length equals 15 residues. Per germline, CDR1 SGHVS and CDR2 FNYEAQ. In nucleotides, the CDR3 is TGTGCCAGCAGCGCCCGGACAGGGGGCAGGTCCGAGCAGTACTTC. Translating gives CASSARTGGRSEQYF.

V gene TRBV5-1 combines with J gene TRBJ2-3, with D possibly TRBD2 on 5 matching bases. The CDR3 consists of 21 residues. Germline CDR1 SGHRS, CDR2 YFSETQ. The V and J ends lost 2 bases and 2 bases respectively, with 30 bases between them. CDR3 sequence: CASSLGNPGSNPGAATDTQYF. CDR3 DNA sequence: TGCGCCAGCAGCTTAGGTAATCCGGGGTCGAATCCGGGCGCTGCCACAGATACGCAGTATTTT.

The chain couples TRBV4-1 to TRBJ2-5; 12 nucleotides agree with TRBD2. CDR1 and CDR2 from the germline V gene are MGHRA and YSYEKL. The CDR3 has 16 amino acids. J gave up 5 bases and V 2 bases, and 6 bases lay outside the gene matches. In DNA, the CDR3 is TGCGCCAGCAGCCAAACTCTAGCGGGGGGGCACGAGACCCAGTACTTC. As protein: CASSQTLAGGHETQYF.

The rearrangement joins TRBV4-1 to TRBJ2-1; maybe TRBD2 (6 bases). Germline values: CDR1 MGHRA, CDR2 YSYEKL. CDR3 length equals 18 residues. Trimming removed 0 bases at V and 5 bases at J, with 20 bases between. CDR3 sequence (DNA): TGCGCCAGCAGCCAAGATCCGGATATTAGCGGATTAAACAATGAGCAGTTCTTC. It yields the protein CASSQDPDISGLNNEQFF.

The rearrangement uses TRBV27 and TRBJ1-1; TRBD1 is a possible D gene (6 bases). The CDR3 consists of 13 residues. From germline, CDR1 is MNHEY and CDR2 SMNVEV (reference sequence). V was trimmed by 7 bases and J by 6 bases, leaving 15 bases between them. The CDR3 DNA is TGTGCCAGCAAAGACGCACAGGGAGCTGAAGCTTTCTTT. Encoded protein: CASKDAQGAEAFF.

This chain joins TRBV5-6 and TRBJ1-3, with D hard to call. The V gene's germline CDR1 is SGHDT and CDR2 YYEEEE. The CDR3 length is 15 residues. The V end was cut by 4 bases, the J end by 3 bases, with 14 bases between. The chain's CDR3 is CASSLRPHYGNTIYF. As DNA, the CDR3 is TGTGCCAGCAGCCTACGGCCCCACTATGGAAACACCATATATTTT.

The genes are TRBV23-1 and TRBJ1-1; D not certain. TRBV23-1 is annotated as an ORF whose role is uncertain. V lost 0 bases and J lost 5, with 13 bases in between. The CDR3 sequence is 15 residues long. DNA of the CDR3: TGCGCCAGCAGTCAATCTGGGCACGTAGTGACTGAAGCTTTCTTT. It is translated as CASSQSGHVVTEAFF.

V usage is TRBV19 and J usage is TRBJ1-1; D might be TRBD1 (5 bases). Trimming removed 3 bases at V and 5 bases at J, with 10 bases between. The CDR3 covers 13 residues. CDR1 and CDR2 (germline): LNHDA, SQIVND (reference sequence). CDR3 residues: CASSIGGWTEAFF. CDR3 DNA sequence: TGTGCCAGTAGTATCGGGGGATGGACTGAAGCTTTCTTT.

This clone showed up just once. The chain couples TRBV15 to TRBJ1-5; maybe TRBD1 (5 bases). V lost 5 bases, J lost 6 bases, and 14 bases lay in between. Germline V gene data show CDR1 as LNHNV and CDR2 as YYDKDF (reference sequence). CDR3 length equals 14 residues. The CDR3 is CATSERVGGQPQHF. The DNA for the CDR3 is TGTGCCACCAGCGAGCGGGTGGGGGGTCAGCCCCAGCATTTT.

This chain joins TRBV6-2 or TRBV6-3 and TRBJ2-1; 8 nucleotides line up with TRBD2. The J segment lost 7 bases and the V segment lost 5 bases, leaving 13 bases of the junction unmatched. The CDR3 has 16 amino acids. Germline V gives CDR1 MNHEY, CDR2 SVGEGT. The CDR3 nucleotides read TGTGCCAGCAGTCGACTGGGCGGGGGGAGCGGGAATGAGCAGTTCTTC. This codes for CASSRLGGGSGNEQFF.

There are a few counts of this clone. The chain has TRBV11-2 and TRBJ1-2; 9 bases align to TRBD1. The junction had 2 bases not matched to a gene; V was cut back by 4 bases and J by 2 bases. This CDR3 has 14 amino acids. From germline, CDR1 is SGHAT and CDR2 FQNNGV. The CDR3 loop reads CASSSGTGNYGYTF. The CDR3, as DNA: TGTGCCAGCAGCTCTGGGACAGGGAACTATGGCTACACCTTC.

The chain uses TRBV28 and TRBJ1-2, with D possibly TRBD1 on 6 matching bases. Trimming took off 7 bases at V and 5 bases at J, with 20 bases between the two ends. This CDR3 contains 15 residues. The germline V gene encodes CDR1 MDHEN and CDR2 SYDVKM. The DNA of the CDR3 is TGTGCCAGCAAACCACGGGGGGCTTTATCTTATGGCTACACCTTC. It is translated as CASKPRGALSYGYTF.

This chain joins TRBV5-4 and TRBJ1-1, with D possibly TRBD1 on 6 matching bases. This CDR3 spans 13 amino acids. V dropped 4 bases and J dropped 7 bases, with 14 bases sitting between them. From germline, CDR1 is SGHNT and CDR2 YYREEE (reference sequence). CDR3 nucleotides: TGTGCCAGCAGCAAGCAGACAGGAGGTGAAGCTTTCTTT. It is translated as CASSKQTGGEAFF. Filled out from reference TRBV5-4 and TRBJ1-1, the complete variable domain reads ETGVTQSPTHLIKTRGQQVTLRCSSQSGHNTVSWYQQALGQGPQFIFQYYREEENGRGNFPPRFSGLQFPNYSSELNVNALELDDSALYLCASSKQTGGEAFFGQGTRLTVV.

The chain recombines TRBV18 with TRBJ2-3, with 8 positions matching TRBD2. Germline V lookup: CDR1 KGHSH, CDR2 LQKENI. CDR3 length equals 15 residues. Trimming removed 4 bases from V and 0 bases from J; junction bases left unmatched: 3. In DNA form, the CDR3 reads TGTGCCAGCTCACGGACTAGCAGCAGCACAGATACGCAGTATTTT. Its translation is CASSRTSSSTDTQYF.

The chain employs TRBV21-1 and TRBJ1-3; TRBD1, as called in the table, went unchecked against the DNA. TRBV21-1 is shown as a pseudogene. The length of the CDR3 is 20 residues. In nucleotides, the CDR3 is TGTGCCAGCAGCAAAGAAAACAGTCATAACCTCTCTGCCTCTGGAAACACCATATATTTT. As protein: CASSKENSHNLSASGNTIYF.

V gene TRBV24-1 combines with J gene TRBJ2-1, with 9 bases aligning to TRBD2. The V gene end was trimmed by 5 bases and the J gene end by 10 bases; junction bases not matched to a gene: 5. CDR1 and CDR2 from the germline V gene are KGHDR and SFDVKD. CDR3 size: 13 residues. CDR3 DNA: TGTGCCACCAGTGCACCGCTAGCGGGAGAGCAGTTCTTC. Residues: CATSAPLAGEQFF.

CDR3 sequence: CASSQRGVTDTQYF. DNA for the CDR3: TGTGCCAGCAGCCAGCGGGGGGTCACAGATACGCAGTATTTT. V gene TRBV7-9 combines with J gene TRBJ2-3, with 9 bases identical to TRBD2. Germline V gene sequence: CDR1 SEHNR, CDR2 FQNEAQ (reference sequence). The V segment lost 5 bases and the J segment 2 bases; nucleotides outside the gene matches: 2. The CDR3 contains 14 residues. Drawing the rest from reference TRBV7-9 and TRBJ2-3, the complete variable domain is DTGVSQNPRHKITKRGQNVTFRCDPISEHNRLYWYRQTLGQGPEFLTYFQNEAQLEKSRLLSDRFSAERPKGSFSTLEIQRTEQGDSAMYLCASSQRGVTDTQYFGPGTRLTVL.

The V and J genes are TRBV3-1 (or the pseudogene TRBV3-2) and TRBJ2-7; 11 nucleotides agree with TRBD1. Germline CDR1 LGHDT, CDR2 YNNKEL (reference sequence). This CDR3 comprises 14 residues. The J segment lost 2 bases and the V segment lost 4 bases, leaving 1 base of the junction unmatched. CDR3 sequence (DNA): TGTGCCAGCAGCCTGGGACAGGGGGCCTACGAGCAGTACTTC. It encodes CASSLGQGAYEQYF.

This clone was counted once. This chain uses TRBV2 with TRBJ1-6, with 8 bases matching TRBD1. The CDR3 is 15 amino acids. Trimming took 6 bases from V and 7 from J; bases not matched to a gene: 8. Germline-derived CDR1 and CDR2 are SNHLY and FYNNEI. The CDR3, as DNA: TGTGCCAGCAGGGCGGACAGGGCCAACAATTCACCCCTCCACTTT. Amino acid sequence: CASRADRANNSPLHF.